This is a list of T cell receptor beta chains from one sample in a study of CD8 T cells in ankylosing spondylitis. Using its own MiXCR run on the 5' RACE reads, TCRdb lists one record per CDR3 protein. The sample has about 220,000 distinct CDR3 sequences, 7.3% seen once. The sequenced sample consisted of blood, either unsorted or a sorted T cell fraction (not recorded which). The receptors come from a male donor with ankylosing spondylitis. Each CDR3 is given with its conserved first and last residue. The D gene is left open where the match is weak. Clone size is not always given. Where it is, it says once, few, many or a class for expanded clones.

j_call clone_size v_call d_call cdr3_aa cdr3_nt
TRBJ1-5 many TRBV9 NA CASSVAGARNQPQHF TGTGCCAGCAGCGTAGCAGGGGCGCGCAATCAGCCCCAGCATTTT
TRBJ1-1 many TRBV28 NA CASHLGAAHTEAFF TGTGCCAGCCACCTAGGGGCGGCACACACTGAAGCTTTCTTT
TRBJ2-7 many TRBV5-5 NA CASSLGHPSSYEQYF TGTGCCAGCAGCTTGGGTCACCCAAGCTCCTACGAGCAGTACTTC
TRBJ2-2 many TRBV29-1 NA CSVPSAVANTGELFF TGCAGCGTCCCGTCGGCGGTGGCGAACACCGGGGAGCTGTTTTTT
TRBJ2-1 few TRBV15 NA CATRSSYNEQFF TGTGCCACCCGGTCCTCCTACAATGAGCAGTTCTTC
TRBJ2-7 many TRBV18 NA CASSPRTEAYEQYF TGTGCCAGCTCACCTAGGACAGAGGCCTACGAGCAGTACTTC
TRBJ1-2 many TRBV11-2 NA CASSPDLDYYGYTF TGTGCCAGCAGCCCCGACCTGGACTACTATGGCTACACCTTC
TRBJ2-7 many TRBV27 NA CASSLSPWYEQYF TGTGCCAGCAGTTTATCCCCTTGGTACGAGCAGTACTTC
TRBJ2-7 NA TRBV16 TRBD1 CASSQPGQGAIEQYF TGTGCCAGCAGTCAGCCGGGACAGGGGGCGATTGAGCAGTACTTC
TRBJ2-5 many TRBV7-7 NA CASSLYAGQETQYF TGTGCTAGCAGCTTATATGCGGGGCAGGAGACCCAGTACTTC
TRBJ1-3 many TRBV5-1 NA CASSLSQGSDTIYF TGCGCCAGCAGCTTGAGCCAGGGTTCCGACACCATATATTTT
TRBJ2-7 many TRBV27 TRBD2 CASRTSGRAYEQYF TGTGCCAGCAGGACTAGCGGGAGGGCCTACGAGCAGTACTTC
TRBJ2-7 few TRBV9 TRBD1 CASSGAGTGGTYEQYF TGTGCCAGCAGCGGAGCCGGGACAGGGGGGACCTACGAGCAGTACTTC
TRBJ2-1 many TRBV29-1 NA CSVGSGQFSYNEQFF TGCAGCGTTGGGTCAGGGCAATTCTCCTACAATGAGCAGTTCTTC
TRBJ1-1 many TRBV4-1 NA CASSQGPPLNTEAFF TGCGCCAGCAGCCAAGGTCCCCCGTTGAACACTGAAGCTTTCTTT
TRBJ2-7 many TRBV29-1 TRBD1 CSVGRGQASYEQYF TGCAGCGTTGGCAGGGGACAGGCCTCCTACGAGCAGTACTTC
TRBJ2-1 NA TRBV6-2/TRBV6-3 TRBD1 CASRNQGAPYNEQFF TGTGCCAGCAGGAACCAGGGGGCTCCCTACAATGAGCAGTTCTTC
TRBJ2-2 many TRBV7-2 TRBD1 CASSLALGQGARTGELFF TGTGCCAGCAGCTTAGCATTAGGGCAGGGGGCGCGGACCGGGGAGCTGTTTTTT
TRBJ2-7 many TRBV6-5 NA CASGRNYEQYF TGTGCCAGCGGGAGAAACTACGAGCAGTACTTC
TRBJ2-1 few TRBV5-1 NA CASSLGDYHNEQFF TGCGCCAGCAGCTTGGGAGACTACCACAATGAGCAGTTCTTC
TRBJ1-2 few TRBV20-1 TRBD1 CSAASPKGAYYGYTF TGCAGTGCTGCCTCCCCGAAGGGGGCGTACTATGGCTACACCTTC